One sample yielded the 8 T cell receptor beta chains listed below, sequenced in a study of T-cell reconstitution after alpha-beta-depleted transplantation in children. The TCRbeta library incorporated unique molecular identifiers. Via MiXCR, TCRdb re-called the PCR reads, giving one row per CDR3 protein. This table holds about 830,000 distinct CDR3 sequences, approximately 15% found once. This material consisted of PBMCs, mostly from graft donor cells, taken 360 days after TCRalphabeta/CD19-depleted stem cell transplant. Every receptor here comes from a male patient younger than 18 who had a stem cell transplant for acute lymphoblastic leukemia, so the T cells may come from the graft donor.

This clonotype has at least ten counts. The rearrangement links TRBV29-1 to TRBJ1-4; D call uncertain. There are 14 residues in the CDR3. Germline CDR1 and CDR2: SQVTM and ANQGSEA. V was shortened by 7 bases and J by 0 bases, with 12 bases between the two germline ends. CDR3 amino acids: CSARPGTTNEKLFF. In DNA form, the CDR3 reads TGCAGCGCCCGCCCGGGTACAACTAATGAAAAACTGTTTTTT.

The chain recombines TRBV12-3 or TRBV12-4 with TRBJ2-7; a weak D match, TRBD2 (5 bases). This CDR3 comprises 14 residues. Trimming pared 3 bases from V and 2 bases from J, leaving 11 bases between. The CDR3 coding sequence is TGTGCCAGCAGTTTCAGCGGTTTCGCCTACGAGCAGTACTTC. Translated: CASSFSGFAYEQYF.

The chain recombines TRBV6-5 with TRBJ1-2; D unresolved. V gave up 2 bases and J gave up 7 bases, with 14 bases separating them. Germline-derived CDR1 and CDR2 are MNHEY and SVGAGI. The CDR3 spans 14 residues. DNA for the CDR3: TGTGCCAGCAGTTACCAGGAGAAGAGAGGTGGCTACACCTTC. Translation gives CASSYQEKRGGYTF.

This clonotype was detected only a few times. V and J are TRBV27 and TRBJ2-3, with 12 nucleotides matching TRBD2. CDR1 is MNHEY, CDR2 SMNVEV, per germline (reference sequence). The V segment lost 6 bases and the J segment 2 bases; nucleotides outside the gene matches: 12. The CDR3 runs to 18 residues. CDR3: CASSSFGLAGGITDTQYF. The CDR3 DNA follows: TGTGCCAGCAGCTCTTTCGGCCTAGCGGGAGGGATCACAGATACGCAGTATTTT.

With respect to this clonotype: One end of the junction fails to match germline, which may point to a read error. This chain connects TRBV3-1 to TRBJ2-1; TRBD2 is a possible D gene (5 bases). Germline V gene data show CDR1 as LGHDT and CDR2 as YNNKEL (reference sequence). The CDR3 totals 17 residues. The CDR3 DNA reads TGTGCCAGCACCCAAGATCTATGGACTGGCCCCTACAATGAGCAGTTCTTC. Amino acid sequence: CASTQDLWTGPYNEQFF.

There are many counts of this clonotype. The genes are TRBV24-1 and TRBJ2-1; 9 bases agree with TRBD1. The CDR3 runs to 15 residues. Trimming removed 4 bases from V and 5 bases from J; junction bases left unmatched: 5. Germline assignment: CDR1 KGHDR and CDR2 SFDVKD. CDR3 loop: CATSESGQGNNEQFF. The CDR3 coding sequence is TGTGCCACCAGTGAGTCAGGACAGGGGAACAATGAGCAGTTCTTC.

For the CDR3, the DNA is TGTGCCAGCAGCTCTTACAGGGGGCTGGGAGGAAACACCATATATTTT. It yields the protein CASSSYRGLGGNTIYF. The rearrangement joins TRBV7-9 to TRBJ1-3; 9 bases are shared with TRBD1. The CDR3 covers 16 residues. With 4 bases clipped from V and 4 bases from J, the junction kept 8 bases outside the gene matches. CDR1 and CDR2 (germline): SEHNR, FQNEAQ (reference sequence).

The chain carries TRBV5-1 and TRBJ1-2; the D gene is possibly TRBD1 (5 bases). The CDR3 runs 16 residues. The V end was cut by 0 bases, the J end by 7 bases, with 19 bases between. In germline, CDR1 is SGHRS, CDR2 YFSETQ. The CDR3 spells CASSLGRGPSKSGYTF. In DNA form, the CDR3 reads TGCGCCAGCAGCTTGGGACGGGGCCCATCTAAATCTGGCTACACCTTC. The complete variable domain, with remaining parts taken from reference TRBV5-1 and TRBJ1-2, reads KAGVTQTPRYLIKTRGQQVTLSCSPISGHRSVSWYQQTPGQGLQFLFEYFSETQRNKGNFPGRFSGRQFSNSRSEMNVSTLELGDSALYLCASSLGRGPSKSGYTFGSGTRLTVV.